The 18 T cell receptor beta chains listed next were all sequenced from one sample in a study of T and B cells in COVID-19 patients. TRB was amplified from approximately 250-480 ng of blood genomic DNA. BIOMED2 TRB-A/B primer pools were used in multiplex TRB PCR. One entry per CDR3 protein results from TCRdb running MiXCR on the multiplex PCR reads. Here the sample spans about 3,000 distinct CDR3 sequences, approximately 28% being singletons. Input material: blood. The receptors were gathered from a human donor with active COVID-19. The donor label of this sample is uncertain.

There are a few counts of this clonotype. The genes are TRBV19 and TRBJ2-7; TRBD1 is a possible D gene (6 bases). The CDR3 loop spans 14 amino acids. Germline V lookup: CDR1 LNHDA, CDR2 SQIVND (reference sequence). With 5 bases removed from V and 2 bases from J, the gap between germline ends came to 13 bases. The CDR3 loop reads CASSLRDTTYEQYF. CDR3 bases: TGTGCCAGTAGTCTCCGGGACACTACCTACGAGCAGTACTTC.

The V gene is TRBV7-9, the J gene TRBJ1-6; D remains ambiguous. The CDR3 totals 12 residues. V was shortened by 2 bases and J by 10 bases, with 6 bases between the two germline ends. Germline-derived CDR1 and CDR2 are SEHNR and FQNEAQ (reference sequence). Written as DNA, the CDR3 is TGTGCCAGCAGCTTAACTCTGTCACCCCTCCACTTT. This translates into CASSLTLSPLHF.

Only a few counts were recorded for this clonotype. The chain is built from TRBV12-3 or TRBV12-4 and TRBJ1-1; D gene ambiguous. Trimming removed 10 bases at V and 5 bases at J, with 14 bases between. CDR3 length: 12 amino acids. CDR3 sequence: CATNGEGTEAFF. In DNA form, the CDR3 reads TGTGCCACCAATGGCGAAGGGACTGAAGCTTTCTTT.

Here the CDR3 DNA reads TGTGCCAGCTCACCCACGGACGGAGGCGAGCAGTTCTTC. Its translation: CASSPTDGGEQFF. The V gene is TRBV18, the J gene TRBJ2-1, with D possibly TRBD2 on 5 matching bases. The CDR3 loop spans 13 amino acids. Germline values: CDR1 KGHSH, CDR2 LQKENI. Trimming removed 3 bases from V and 10 bases from J, with 13 bases in between.

This clonotype has a handful of counts. The chain is built from TRBV6-6 and TRBJ2-5; 7 bases map to TRBD1. The trim removed 5 bases at V and 2 bases at J, leaving 2 bases unmatched. Germline-derived CDR1 and CDR2 are MNHNY and SVGAGI (reference sequence). CDR3 size: 13 residues. CDR3 in amino acids: CASSPRGQETQYF. The CDR3 DNA is TGTGCCAGCAGTCCCAGGGGGCAAGAGACCCAGTACTTC.

The chain links TRBV29-1 to TRBJ2-7; the match to TRBD1 covers 11 bases. Germline loops: CDR1 SQVTM, CDR2 ANQGSEA. V lost 5 bases to trimming and J lost 2 bases; unmatched junction nucleotides: 5. CDR3 length equals 14 residues. As DNA, the CDR3 is TGCAGCGTTACCCGGGACAGGGGGACCTACGAGCAGTACTTC. This gives the protein CSVTRDRGTYEQYF.

This clonotype turned up a few times. This rearrangement joins TRBV24-1 to TRBJ2-6, with TRBD2 matching over 7 bases. The V gene end was trimmed by 5 bases and the J gene end by 2 bases; junction bases not matched to a gene: 8. The germline V gene encodes CDR1 KGHDR and CDR2 SFDVKD. The CDR3 covers 17 residues. CDR3 bases: TGTGCCACCAGTGGGACGGGAGGCGGGGCTGGGGCCAACGTCCTGACTTTC. Protein product: CATSGTGGGAGANVLTF.

By frequency in the sample, this clonotype is medium-sized. The chain is built from TRBV18 and TRBJ2-6; D is unresolved. The V end was cut by 3 bases, the J end by 2 bases, with 11 bases between. Germline assignment: CDR1 KGHSH and CDR2 LQKENI. The CDR3 length is 16 residues. The CDR3 loop is CASSPLNSPGANVLTF. In DNA, the CDR3 is TGTGCCAGCTCACCCTTGAATAGCCCTGGGGCCAACGTCCTGACTTTC.

V and J are TRBV29-1 and TRBJ2-7; no definite D call. V dropped 6 bases and J dropped 3 bases, with 3 bases sitting between them. CDR1 and CDR2 from the germline V gene are SQVTM and ANQGSEA. There are 9 residues in the CDR3. CDR3 in DNA: TGCAGCGTCCTCTACGAGCAGTACTTC. Encoded protein: CSVLYEQYF.

This clonotype qualifies as medium-sized. V usage is TRBV5-5 and J usage is TRBJ2-1, with unresolved D. Trimming pared 0 bases from V and 9 bases from J, leaving 7 bases between. CDR1 is SGHKS, CDR2 YYEKEE, per germline (reference sequence). CDR3 length equals 12 residues. The CDR3 DNA is TGTGCCAGCAGCTTGGGAGTGGGTGAGCAGTTCTTC. Translating it yields CASSLGVGEQFF.

Note on this clonotype: Germline and junction disagree at one end, which may indicate a read error. CDR3 region: CASSPDSNYSYTF. DNA for the CDR3: TGTGCCAGCTCACCGGACAGTAACTATAGCTACACCTTC. The rearrangement joins TRBV18 to TRBJ1-2; D perhaps matches TRBD1 (6 bases). This CDR3 is 13 amino acids long. Germline V gene lookup returns CDR1 KGHSH and CDR2 LQKENI.

This chain links TRBV7-2 with TRBJ2-5; 12 bases are shared with TRBD2. Looked up from germline, CDR1 is SGHTA and CDR2 is FQGNSA. V gave up 2 bases and J gave up 4 bases; unmatched junction bases: 8. CDR3 length: 17 amino acids. The CDR3 protein is CASSLRLTLAGGETQYF. In nucleotides, the CDR3 is TGTGCCAGCAGCTTACGGTTAACACTAGCGGGGGGAGAGACCCAGTACTTC.

This clonotype was detected only a few times. The chain is built from TRBV18 and TRBJ1-1, with D possibly being TRBD1 (6 bases). Germline V gives CDR1 KGHSH, CDR2 LQKENI. The V and J ends lost 1 base and 3 bases respectively, with 24 bases between them. The CDR3 is 19 residues long. The CDR3 region has the DNA TGTGCCAGCTCACCACGAACAGGGTCGGGCGCCGGGTTGGACACTGAAGCTTTCTTT. Its translation is CASSPRTGSGAGLDTEAFF.

This chain uses TRBV6-1 with TRBJ2-1; the match to TRBD1 covers 8 bases. With 2 bases clipped from V and 7 bases from J, the junction kept 4 bases outside the gene matches. The germline V gene encodes CDR1 MNHNS and CDR2 SASEGT. The CDR3 spans 14 residues. CDR3 bases: TGTGCCAGCAGTGAATATCGGACAGGGAATGAGCAGTTCTTC. Translating gives CASSEYRTGNEQFF.

The chain combines TRBV6-1 with TRBJ2-1, with D possibly TRBD2 on 5 matching bases. Looked up from germline, CDR1 is MNHNS and CDR2 is SASEGT. This CDR3 spans 14 amino acids. V was clipped by 1 base and J by 7 bases, with 11 bases between them. In DNA, the CDR3 is TGTGCCAGCAGTGAAGACCCACCGGGGAATGAGCAGTTCTTC. Amino acid sequence: CASSEDPPGNEQFF.

The chain recombines TRBV6-5 with TRBJ1-5; D is uncertain. The CDR3 totals 15 residues. Trimming shortened V by 6 bases and J by 6 bases, and 18 bases separated the two germline ends. The germline gives CDR1 MNHEY, CDR2 SVGAGI. CDR3 protein: CASSPRAPAGQPQHF. CDR3 bases: TGTGCCAGCAGCCCCCGGGCGCCGGCGGGTCAGCCCCAGCATTTT.

The chain combines TRBV6-6 with TRBJ1-4, with D hard to call. V gave up 0 bases and J gave up 5 bases, with 13 bases separating them. The CDR3 is 16 amino acids. The germline V gene has CDR1 MNHNY and CDR2 SVGAGI (reference sequence). CDR3 nucleotides: TGTGCCAGCAGTTACTCGGGTGGCCAGGTCAATGAAAAACTGTTTTTT. It is translated as CASSYSGGQVNEKLFF.

The CDR3 protein is CASSLGAGTMNTEAFF. The CDR3 nucleotides read TGTGCCAGCTCTCTGGGCGCAGGGACCATGAACACTGAAGCTTTCTTT. The chain recombines TRBV18 with TRBJ1-1; weak D call: TRBD1 (5 bases). The CDR3 spans 16 residues. In germline, CDR1 is KGHSH, CDR2 LQKENI. V gave up 6 bases and J gave up 0 bases, with 17 bases separating them.